Given below is one TCR beta chain in context. Antigen unknown. This entry belongs to a study of cytomegalovirus exposure and HLA in healthy donors. Study conclusions and caveats: Analyzed later, most CMV-associated TCR beta chains appeared HLA-restricted.

Primers: 60 Vbeta forward and 13 Jbeta reverse. TCRdb's table, derived via immunoSEQ multiplex PCR, lists solely in-frame clones and lacks some. The sample has under 150,000 clones; over 60% are singletons. The CDR3 consists of 17 residues. Trimming shortened V by 1 base and J by 5 bases, and 18 bases separated the two germline ends. Germline values: CDR1 SNHLY, CDR2 FYNNEI. Material for sequencing was PBMCs. V is TRBV2 and J is TRBJ2-1, with TRBD2 as a possible D gene (6 bases). The clonotype was recovered from a woman between 25 and 40 years old in good health and CMV-seropositive. The CDR3 DNA sequence: TGTGCCAGCAGTGAAGGGCCCCCGGGACTCAAAGACAATGAGCAGTTCTTC. Encoded protein: CASSEGPPGLKDNEQFF.